One and the same sample provided the 18 T cell receptor beta chains below, sequenced in a study of blood T cells in healthy people across ages. The use of a sample-barcoded 5' primer and a J-beta primer mix characterized a second PCR of 7 to 11 cycles. TCRdb ran MiXCR on the 5' RACE reads and lists one entry per CDR3 protein. Of over 1,200,000 distinct CDR3 sequences listed, 59% are singletons. Sequencing was done on a sample of blood. These receptors all come from a man between 18 and 29 years old in good health.

The gene calls are TRBV25-1 and TRBJ2-7, with D unclear. CDR1 is MGHDK and CDR2 is SYGVNS in the germline V gene. The CDR3 has 15 amino acids. Trimming removed 3 bases from V and 0 bases from J, with 12 bases in between. In DNA form, the CDR3 reads TGTGCCAGCAGTGAGTCGACCGGGTACTCCTACGAGCAGTACTTC. It specifies CASSESTGYSYEQYF.

This rearrangement joins TRBV6-5 to TRBJ1-5, with D uncertain. V dropped 3 bases and J dropped 6 bases, with 9 bases sitting between them. The CDR3 is 13 residues long. Germline V gene data show CDR1 as MNHEY and CDR2 as SVGAGI. The CDR3, as DNA: TGTGCCAGCAGTTATTACGTGGGTCAGCCCCAGCATTTT. Protein: CASSYYVGQPQHF.

This clonotype has a handful of counts. CDR3 in amino acids: CASRRDRAGADTQYF. CDR3 nucleotides: TGTGCCAGCAGACGTGACAGGGCGGGGGCAGATACGCAGTATTTT. This chain joins TRBV7-2 and TRBJ2-3; D is possibly TRBD1 or TRBD2 (7 bases each). The germline V and J ends were trimmed by 6 bases and 4 bases, with 17 bases remaining between them. Germline-derived CDR1 and CDR2 are SGHTA and FQGNSA. The CDR3 sequence is 15 residues long.

The genes are TRBV6-1 and TRBJ2-4; D is possibly TRBD1 (5 bases). The J call may be mistaken, given a closer DNA end match to TRBJ2-7. The germline gives CDR1 MNHNS, CDR2 SASEGT. CDR3 length equals 13 residues. CDR3 DNA sequence: TGTGCCAGCAGTGAACAGGGTCACTACGAGCAGTACTTC. This translates into CASSEQGHYEQYF.

The chain joins TRBV12-3 or TRBV12-4 to TRBJ2-1; TRBD1 is a possible D gene (6 bases). The CDR3 length is 17 residues. Trimming cost V 6 bases and J 4 bases, with 22 bases left between them. The CDR3 region has the DNA TGTGCCAGCAGCGCGGACTCAGGGGCACGACATTACAATGAGCAGTTCTTC. Protein product: CASSADSGARHYNEQFF.

This sequence joins TRBV27 and TRBJ1-1; D not certain. CDR1 and CDR2 from the germline V gene are MNHEY and SMNVEV (reference sequence). This CDR3 spans 14 amino acids. V lost 4 bases and J lost 5, with 14 bases in between. The CDR3 protein is CASSSSGEGTEAFF. The CDR3 region has the DNA TGTGCCAGCAGTTCCTCGGGAGAAGGGACTGAAGCTTTCTTT.

With regard to this clonotype: One end of the junction is discordant with germline, which a read error may explain. The chain employs TRBV5-1 and TRBJ2-4, with TRBD1 matching 8 bases. Looked up from germline, CDR1 is SGHRS and CDR2 is YFSETQ. The length of the CDR3 is 15 residues. This chain's CDR3 is CASSLRGTGKNIQYF. The DNA of the CDR3 is TGCGCCAGCAGCTTGCGGGGGACAGGCAAAAACATTCAGTACTTT. The whole variable domain, filled in from reference TRBV5-1 and TRBJ2-4, reads KAGVTQTPRYLIKTRGQQVTLSCSPISGHRSVSWYQQTPGQGLQFLFEYFSETQRNKGNFPGRFSGRQFSNSRSEMNVSTLELGDSALYLCASSLRGTGKNIQYFGAGTRLSVL.

V gene TRBV27 combines with J gene TRBJ2-5, with 8 nucleotides matching TRBD1. This CDR3 has 15 residues. Germline CDR1 is MNHEY and CDR2 is SMNVEV (reference sequence). V trimming: 3 bases; J trimming: 1 base; junction bases outside the gene matches: 4. CDR3 sequence: CASSFRQGSQETQYF. In DNA form, the CDR3 reads TGTGCCAGCAGTTTCCGACAGGGGTCCCAAGAGACCCAGTACTTC.

Here the CDR3 reads CASSQGSRRVELSFQETQYF. CDR3 in DNA: TGTGCCAGCAGCCAAGGATCGCGCAGGGTTGAGCTGAGTTTCCAAGAGACCCAGTACTTC. The chain is built from TRBV14 and TRBJ2-5; tentative D call: TRBD1 (5 bases). The ends were cut back, 1 base at V and 1 base at J, with 25 bases in the middle. The CDR3 sequence is 20 residues long. Germline loops: CDR1 SGHDN, CDR2 FVKESK.

The rearrangement uses TRBV14 and TRBJ2-5; a possible D gene is TRBD1 (6 bases). Trimming shortened V by 0 bases and J by 4 bases, and 18 bases separated the two germline ends. There are 17 residues in the CDR3. CDR1 and CDR2 (germline): SGHDN, FVKESK. The CDR3 is CASSQDLQVGGRETQYF. Written as DNA, the CDR3 is TGTGCCAGCAGCCAAGATCTGCAAGTAGGGGGAAGAGAGACCCAGTACTTC.

The chain carries TRBV7-9 and TRBJ2-3; no clear D. Germline assignment: CDR1 SEHNR and CDR2 FQNEAQ (reference sequence). CDR3 length: 13 amino acids. Trimming took 5 bases from V and 5 from J, leaving 11 bases between them. The CDR3 nucleotides are TGTGCCAGCAGCCACACTTCTAGAGATACGCAGTATTTT. Amino acid sequence: CASSHTSRDTQYF.

The CDR3 coding sequence is TGCAGTGCCCCCCACGGGGGGCCGAGAGATACGCAGTATTTT. As protein: CSAPHGGPRDTQYF. The chain couples TRBV20-1 to TRBJ2-3; maybe TRBD2 (7 bases). Per germline, CDR1 DFQATT and CDR2 SNEGSKA (reference sequence). The CDR3 has 14 residues. V gave up 6 bases and J gave up 5 bases, with 18 bases separating them.

Of note for this clonotype: At one boundary the junction diverges from the germline segment, which might be a read error. The genes are TRBV4-3 and TRBJ2-6, with D possibly called TRBD1 or TRBD2 (5 bases each). This CDR3 has 18 amino acids. Germline CDR1 is LGHNA and CDR2 is YSLEER. The CDR3 region is CASSQDSSGHSGANALTF. The CDR3 DNA reads as TGCGCCAGCAGCCAAGATTCGTCGGGGCACTCTGGGGCCAACGCCCTGACTTTC.

This clonotype was detected once. This chain links TRBV5-1 with TRBJ2-7; tentative D call: TRBD2 (6 bases). Germline V gene data show CDR1 as SGHRS and CDR2 as YFSETQ. With 2 bases removed from V and 7 bases from J, the gap between germline ends came to 10 bases. The CDR3 consists of 12 residues. CDR3 nucleotide sequence: TGCGCCAGCAGCTTTGGAGGGGCGGAGCAGTACTTC. This translates into CASSFGGAEQYF.

The chain recombines TRBV11-2 with TRBJ1-2; D is perhaps TRBD1 (6 bases). Trimming removed 5 bases at V and 3 bases at J, with 19 bases between. The CDR3 has 16 amino acids. CDR1 is SGHAT and CDR2 is FQNNGV in the germline V gene. DNA for the CDR3: TGTGCCAGCAGCGTCACAGGGTCCGGCTCCTACTATGGCTACACCTTC. This translates into CASSVTGSGSYYGYTF.

The V and J genes are TRBV6-2 or TRBV6-3 and TRBJ2-5; TRBD1 might be the D (5 bases). Trimming took off 0 bases at V and 3 bases at J, with 14 bases between the two ends. Germline lookup yields CDR1 MNHEY and CDR2 SVGEGT. The CDR3 consists of 16 residues. The CDR3 DNA sequence: TGTGCCAGCAGTTACTCGATTCTAGAGGACAAAGAGACCCAGTACTTC. It translates to CASSYSILEDKETQYF.

V and J are TRBV28 and TRBJ2-7; 11 positions match TRBD1. The germline gives CDR1 MDHEN, CDR2 SYDVKM. CDR3 length: 14 residues. The trim removed 7 bases at V and 3 bases at J, leaving 5 bases unmatched. The CDR3 sequence: CASILGTGGYEQYF. Written as DNA, the CDR3 is TGTGCCAGCATACTAGGGACAGGGGGCTACGAGCAGTACTTC.

In this sample, this clonotype turned up a few times. The chain combines TRBV7-8 with TRBJ2-4; 9 bases map to TRBD2. CDR1 and CDR2 from the germline V gene are SGHVS and FQNEAQ. V was clipped by 5 bases and J by 1 base; unmatched bases: 15. This CDR3 region has 19 residues. The CDR3 bases are TGTGCCAGCAGCCCGCATCGGATAGCGGGGGAGCGGGCCAAAAACATTCAGTACTTC. It specifies CASSPHRIAGERAKNIQYF.